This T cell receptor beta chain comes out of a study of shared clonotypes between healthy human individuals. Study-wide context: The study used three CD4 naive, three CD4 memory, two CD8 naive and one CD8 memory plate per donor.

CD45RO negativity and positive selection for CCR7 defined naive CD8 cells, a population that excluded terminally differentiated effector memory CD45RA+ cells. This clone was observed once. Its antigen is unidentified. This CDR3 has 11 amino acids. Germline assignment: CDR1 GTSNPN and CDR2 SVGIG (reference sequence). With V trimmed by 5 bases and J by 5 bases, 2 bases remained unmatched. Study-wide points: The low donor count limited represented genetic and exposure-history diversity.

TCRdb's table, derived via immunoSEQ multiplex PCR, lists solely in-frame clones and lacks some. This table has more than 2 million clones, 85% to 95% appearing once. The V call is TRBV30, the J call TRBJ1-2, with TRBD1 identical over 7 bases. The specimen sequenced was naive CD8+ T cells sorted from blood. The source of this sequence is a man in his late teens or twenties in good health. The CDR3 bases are TGTGCCTGGTGGACAGGTTATGGCTACACCTTC. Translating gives CAWWTGYGYTF.